The 18 T cell receptor beta chains below were found in one sample sequenced in a study of cytomegalovirus exposure and HLA in healthy donors. PCR primers comprised 60 Vbeta and 13 Jbeta primers. Sequencing used immunoSEQ multiplex PCR; TCRdb keeps in-frame clones, though not all of them. The sample yields some 250,000 clones, about four fifths seen once. Specimen: PBMCs. These receptors were obtained from a woman aged 35 to 49 in good health and CMV-seropositive.

The chain employs TRBV25-1 and TRBJ2-5, with 13 bases lining up with TRBD2. The V gene's germline CDR1 is MGHDK and CDR2 SYGVNS. There are 16 residues in the CDR3. V gave up 4 bases and J gave up 4 bases; unmatched junction bases: 6. CDR3 protein: CASSVLAGGRRETQYF. The CDR3 coding sequence is TGTGCCAGCAGTGTACTAGCGGGAGGGCGCCGAGAGACCCAGTACTTC.

A few counts support this clone. The rearrangement joins TRBV30 to TRBJ2-1, with a possible D match to TRBD1 (6 bases). Trimming cost V 4 bases and J 0 bases, with 10 bases left between them. The CDR3 loop spans 14 amino acids. Germline V gives CDR1 GTSNPN, CDR2 SVGIG (reference sequence). For the CDR3, the DNA is TGTGCCTGGAATACAGGGTACTCCTACAATGAGCAGTTCTTC. Translation: CAWNTGYSYNEQFF.

The rearrangement joins TRBV9 to TRBJ2-7, with 7 bases aligning to TRBD1. V shed 4 bases, J shed 2 bases, and the junction held 9 bases outside the gene matches. Germline CDR1 is SGDLS and CDR2 is YYNGEE. This CDR3 is 15 amino acids long. CDR3 protein: CASSPQAQGAYEQYF. Here the CDR3 DNA reads TGTGCCAGCAGCCCCCAGGCTCAGGGGGCCTACGAGCAGTACTTC.

V is TRBV5-5 and J is TRBJ2-7; weak D call: TRBD2 (5 bases). Germline CDR1 and CDR2: SGHKS and YYEKEE (reference sequence). CDR3 length: 14 residues. V was clipped by 4 bases and J by 4 bases, with 15 bases between them. Written as DNA, the CDR3 is TGTGCCAGCAGCCGCGATGGGGAGAGGTACGAGCAGTACTTC. It encodes CASSRDGERYEQYF.

V gene TRBV6-5 combines with J gene TRBJ2-1; D is unresolved. The CDR3 loop spans 15 amino acids. CDR1 and CDR2 from the germline V gene are MNHEY and SVGAGI. The V end was cut by 2 bases, the J end by 5 bases, with 13 bases between. DNA for the CDR3: TGTGCCAGCAGTTACGAACCCATAGGAGACAATGAGCAGTTCTTC. As protein: CASSYEPIGDNEQFF.

This chain connects TRBV30 to TRBJ2-2; TRBD2 might be the D (6 bases). V gave up 0 bases and J gave up 3 bases, with 14 bases separating them. Looked up from germline, CDR1 is GTSNPN and CDR2 is SVGIG (reference sequence). This CDR3 is 16 amino acids long. Here the CDR3 DNA reads TGTGCCTGGAGTGTACTAGCCCCGGTCGACACCGGGGAGCTGTTTTTT. Protein product: CAWSVLAPVDTGELFF.

Only one count was recorded for this clone. The rearrangement links TRBV30 to TRBJ2-1; D perhaps matches TRBD2 (6 bases). CDR1 is GTSNPN and CDR2 is SVGIG in the germline V gene (reference sequence). The CDR3 runs to 13 residues. Trimming shortened V by 3 bases and J by 8 bases, and 14 bases separated the two germline ends. The CDR3 loop reads CAWRRAGKYEQFF. The CDR3 bases are TGTGCCTGGAGAAGGGCGGGAAAATATGAGCAGTTCTTC.

This sequence joins TRBV27 and TRBJ1-5; 8 positions agree with TRBD1. Unmatched junction bases numbered 5, after V lost 3 bases and J lost 4 bases. The CDR3 runs to 15 residues. Germline V gene data show CDR1 as MNHEY and CDR2 as SMNVEV (reference sequence). This chain's CDR3 is CASSFNGQGNQPQHF. CDR3 bases: TGTGCCAGCAGTTTTAACGGACAGGGTAATCAGCCCCAGCATTTT.

A remark on this clone: Different DNA sequences within this sample yield the same CDR3. The rearrangement joins TRBV6-5 to TRBJ2-1, with 12 positions matching TRBD2. This CDR3 region has 14 residues. Per germline, CDR1 MNHEY and CDR2 SVGAGI. V lost 8 bases to trimming and J lost 4 bases; unmatched junction nucleotides: 3. CDR3 nucleotides: TGTGCCAGCTCAGGACTAGCGGGGTACAATGAGCAGTTCTTC. Translated: CASSGLAGYNEQFF.

This rearrangement joins TRBV4-3 to TRBJ2-1; D might be TRBD1 (6 bases). V was cut by 0 bases and J by 10 bases, with 22 bases left in between. This CDR3 contains 17 residues. Germline V CDR1 and CDR2: LGHNA, YSLEER. The CDR3 spells CASSQDPETGFRGEQFF. CDR3 nucleotides: TGCGCCAGCAGCCAAGACCCCGAGACAGGCTTTAGAGGGGAGCAGTTCTTC.

The J gene is TRBJ2-3, the V gene TRBV19; 7 nucleotides align to TRBD2. Germline lookup yields CDR1 LNHDA and CDR2 SQIVND (reference sequence). The CDR3 runs 13 residues. V shed 5 bases and J 5 bases; nucleotides not matched to a gene: 4. The CDR3: CASSVTSQDTQYF. The CDR3 DNA reads as TGTGCCAGTAGTGTGACTAGCCAAGATACGCAGTATTTT.

In DNA form, the CDR3 reads TGTGCCAGCTCACCGCGACAGGGTTCGGATCAGCCCCAGCATTTT. This sequence encodes CASSPRQGSDQPQHF. V gene TRBV18 combines with J gene TRBJ1-5; 7 bases fit TRBD1. The germline CDR1 and CDR2 sequences are KGHSH and LQKENI. This CDR3 has 15 residues. Trimming removed 3 bases from V and 5 bases from J; junction bases left unmatched: 7.

The gene calls are TRBV30 and TRBJ1-6, with D possibly TRBD1 on 5 matching bases. V lost 3 bases, J lost 9 bases, and 15 bases lay in between. This CDR3 has 14 amino acids. Germline-derived CDR1 and CDR2 are GTSNPN and SVGIG (reference sequence). CDR3 nucleotides: TGTGCCTGGAGGGTGACAGCACTGGGTTCACCCCTCCACTTT. This sequence encodes CAWRVTALGSPLHF.

The chain combines TRBV12-5 with TRBJ1-1; 8 bases fit TRBD1. Per germline, CDR1 LGHNT and CDR2 FRNRAP. This CDR3 contains 13 residues. With V trimmed by 5 bases and J by 5 bases, 4 bases remained unmatched. The CDR3 DNA follows: TGTGCTAGTGGTGGACAGGGTATAACTGAAGCTTTCTTT. Residues: CASGGQGITEAFF. Using reference TRBV12-5 and TRBJ1-1 for the parts outside the CDR3, the full variable domain is DARVTQTPRHKVTEMGQEVTMRCQPILGHNTVFWYRQTMMQGLELLAYFRNRAPLDDSGMPKDRFSAEMPDATLATLKIQPSEPRDSAVYFCASGGQGITEAFFGQGTRLTVV.

The chain couples TRBV7-2 to TRBJ1-1, with D perhaps TRBD1 (6 bases). CDR3 length: 15 amino acids. The V end was cut by 5 bases, the J end by 7 bases, with 20 bases between. In germline, CDR1 is SGHTA, CDR2 FQGNSA. The CDR3 reads CASSTGTKSGDEAFF. CDR3 sequence (DNA): TGTGCCAGCAGCACCGGGACAAAAAGTGGAGATGAAGCTTTCTTT.

The chain employs TRBV6-1 and TRBJ1-2; 10 bases agree with TRBD1. Germline trimming cut 6 bases from V and 3 bases from J; bases unmatched to any gene: 4. The CDR3 totals 14 residues. Germline CDR1 MNHNS, CDR2 SASEGT. The CDR3 region has the DNA TGTGCCAGCAGCCCGACAGGGGGCTACTATGGCTACACCTTC. Translation gives CASSPTGGYYGYTF.

This rearrangement joins TRBV9 to TRBJ1-1, with D tentatively TRBD1 (5 bases). Germline CDR1 and CDR2: SGDLS and YYNGEE. There are 14 residues in the CDR3. V shed 3 bases and J shed 1 base, with 10 bases lying between them. CDR3 sequence reads: CASSERTTNTEAFF. For the CDR3, the DNA is TGTGCCAGCAGCGAAAGGACAACGAACACTGAAGCTTTCTTT.

The genes are TRBV5-1 and TRBJ1-1; 7 bases fit TRBD1. The trim removed 2 bases at V and 4 bases at J, leaving 8 bases unmatched. The CDR3 extends over 15 amino acids. CDR1 is SGHRS, CDR2 YFSETQ, per germline. The CDR3 DNA follows: TGCGCCAGCAGCTTAAGGACAGGAGGGGCCACTGAAGCTTTCTTT. This codes for CASSLRTGGATEAFF.